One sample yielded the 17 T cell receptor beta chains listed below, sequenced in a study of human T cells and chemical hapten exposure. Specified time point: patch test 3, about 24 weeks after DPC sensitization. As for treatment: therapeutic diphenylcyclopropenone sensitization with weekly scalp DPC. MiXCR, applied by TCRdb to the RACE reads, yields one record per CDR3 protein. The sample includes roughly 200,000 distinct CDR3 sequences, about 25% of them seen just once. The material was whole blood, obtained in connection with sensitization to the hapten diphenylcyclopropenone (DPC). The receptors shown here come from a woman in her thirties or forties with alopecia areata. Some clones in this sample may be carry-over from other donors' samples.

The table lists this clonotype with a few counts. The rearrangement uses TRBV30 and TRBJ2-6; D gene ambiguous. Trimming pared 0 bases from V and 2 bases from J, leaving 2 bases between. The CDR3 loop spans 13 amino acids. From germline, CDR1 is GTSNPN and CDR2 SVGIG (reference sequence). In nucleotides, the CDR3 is TGTGCCTGGAGTGTAACTGGGGCCAACGTCCTGACTTTC. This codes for CAWSVTGANVLTF.

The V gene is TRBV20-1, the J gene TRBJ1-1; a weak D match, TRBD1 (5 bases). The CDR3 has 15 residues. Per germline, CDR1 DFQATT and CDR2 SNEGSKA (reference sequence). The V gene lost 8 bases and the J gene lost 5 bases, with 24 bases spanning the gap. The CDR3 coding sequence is TGCAGTCGATCAGGACAAGGCTCCACGGAGACTGAAGCTTTCTTT. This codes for CSRSGQGSTETEAFF.

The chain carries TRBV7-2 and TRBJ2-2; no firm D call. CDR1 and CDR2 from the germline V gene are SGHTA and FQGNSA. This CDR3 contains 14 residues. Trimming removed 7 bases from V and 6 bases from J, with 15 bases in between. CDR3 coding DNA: TGTGCCAGCACCTCTTACGCAGGAGCCGGGGAGCTGTTTTTT. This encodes CASTSYAGAGELFF.

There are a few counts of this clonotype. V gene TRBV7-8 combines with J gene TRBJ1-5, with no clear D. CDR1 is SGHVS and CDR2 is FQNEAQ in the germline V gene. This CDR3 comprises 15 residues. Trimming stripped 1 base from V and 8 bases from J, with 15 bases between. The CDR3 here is CASSLVLIPEKPQHF. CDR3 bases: TGTGCCAGCAGCTTAGTGCTGATACCGGAGAAGCCCCAGCATTTT.

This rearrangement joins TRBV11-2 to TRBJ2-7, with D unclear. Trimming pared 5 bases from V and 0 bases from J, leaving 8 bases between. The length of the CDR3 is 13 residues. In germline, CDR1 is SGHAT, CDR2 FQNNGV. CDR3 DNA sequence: TGTGCCAGCAGCCGGTACGGCTCCTACGAGCAGTACTTC. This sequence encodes CASSRYGSYEQYF.

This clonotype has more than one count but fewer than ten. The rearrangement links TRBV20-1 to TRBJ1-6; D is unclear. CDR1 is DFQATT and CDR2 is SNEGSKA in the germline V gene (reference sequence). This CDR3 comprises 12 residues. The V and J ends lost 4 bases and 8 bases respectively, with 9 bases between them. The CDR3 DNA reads TGCAGTGCTACCGCCGGGGATTCACCCCTCCACTTT. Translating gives CSATAGDSPLHF.

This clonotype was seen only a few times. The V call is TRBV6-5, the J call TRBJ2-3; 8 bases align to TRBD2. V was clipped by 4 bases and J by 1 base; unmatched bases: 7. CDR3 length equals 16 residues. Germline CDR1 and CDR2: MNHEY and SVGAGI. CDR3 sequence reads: CASSSRLTSGTDTQYF. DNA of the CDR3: TGTGCCAGCAGTTCACGATTGACTAGCGGCACAGATACGCAGTATTTT.

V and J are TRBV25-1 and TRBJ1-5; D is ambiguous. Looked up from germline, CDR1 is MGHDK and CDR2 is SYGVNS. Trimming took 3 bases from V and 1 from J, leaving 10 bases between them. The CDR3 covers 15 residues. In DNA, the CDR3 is TGTGCCAGCAGTGAGAACGGAAAAAGCAATCAGCCCCAGCATTTT. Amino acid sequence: CASSENGKSNQPQHF.

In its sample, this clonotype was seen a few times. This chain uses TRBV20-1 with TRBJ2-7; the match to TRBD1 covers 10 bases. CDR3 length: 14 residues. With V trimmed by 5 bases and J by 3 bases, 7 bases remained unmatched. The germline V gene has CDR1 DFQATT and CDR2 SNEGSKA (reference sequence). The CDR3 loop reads CSALNGTGVYEQYF. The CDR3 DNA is TGCAGTGCTTTGAATGGGACAGGGGTCTACGAGCAGTACTTC.

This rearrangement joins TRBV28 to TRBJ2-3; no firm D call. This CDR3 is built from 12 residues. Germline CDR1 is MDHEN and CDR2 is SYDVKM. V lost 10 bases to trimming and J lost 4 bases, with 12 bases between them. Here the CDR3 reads CATRPFPDTQYF. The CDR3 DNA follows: TGTGCCACCAGACCCTTCCCAGATACGCAGTATTTT.

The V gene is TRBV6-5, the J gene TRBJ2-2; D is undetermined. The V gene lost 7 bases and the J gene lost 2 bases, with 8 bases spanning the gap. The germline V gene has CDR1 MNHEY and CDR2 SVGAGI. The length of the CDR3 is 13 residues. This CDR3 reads CASKWVNTGELFF. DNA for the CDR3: TGTGCCAGCAAGTGGGTTAACACCGGGGAGCTGTTTTTT.

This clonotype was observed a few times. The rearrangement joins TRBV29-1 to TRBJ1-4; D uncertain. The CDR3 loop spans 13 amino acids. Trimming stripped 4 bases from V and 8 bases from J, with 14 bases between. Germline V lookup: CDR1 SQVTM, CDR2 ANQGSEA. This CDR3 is CSVGEEVGEKLFF. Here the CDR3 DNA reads TGCAGCGTTGGGGAGGAAGTGGGGGAAAAACTGTTTTTT.

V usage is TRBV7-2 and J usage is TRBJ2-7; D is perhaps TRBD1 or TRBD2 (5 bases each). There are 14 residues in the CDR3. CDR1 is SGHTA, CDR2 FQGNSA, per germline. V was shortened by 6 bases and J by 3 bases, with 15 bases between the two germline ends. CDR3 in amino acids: CASRQGRGLYEQYF. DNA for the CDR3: TGTGCCAGCAGACAAGGACGGGGCCTCTACGAGCAGTACTTC. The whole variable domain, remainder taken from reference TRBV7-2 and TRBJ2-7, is GAGVSQSPSNKVTEKGKDVELRCDPISGHTALYWYRQSLGQGLEFLIYFQGNSAPDKSGLPSDRFSAERTGGSVSTLTIQRTQQEDSAVYLCASRQGRGLYEQYFGPGTRLTVT.

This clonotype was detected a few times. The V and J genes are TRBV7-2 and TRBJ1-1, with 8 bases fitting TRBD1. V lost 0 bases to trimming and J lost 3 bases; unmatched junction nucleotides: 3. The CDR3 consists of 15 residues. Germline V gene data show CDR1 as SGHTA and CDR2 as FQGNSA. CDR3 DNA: TGTGCCAGCAGCTTAGCTATGACAGGGGACACTGAAGCTTTCTTT. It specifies CASSLAMTGDTEAFF.

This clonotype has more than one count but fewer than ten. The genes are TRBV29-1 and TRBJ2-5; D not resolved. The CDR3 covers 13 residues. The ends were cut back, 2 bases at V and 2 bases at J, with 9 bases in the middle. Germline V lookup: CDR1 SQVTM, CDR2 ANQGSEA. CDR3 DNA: TGCAGCGTTGAACCGACGGTGCAAGAGACCCAGTACTTC. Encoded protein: CSVEPTVQETQYF. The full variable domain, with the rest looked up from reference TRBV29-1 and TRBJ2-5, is SAVISQKPSRDICQRGTSLTIQCQVDSQVTMMFWYRQQPGQSLTLIATANQGSEATYESGFVIDKFPISRPNLTFSTLTVSNMSPEDSSIYLCSVEPTVQETQYFGPGTRLLVL.

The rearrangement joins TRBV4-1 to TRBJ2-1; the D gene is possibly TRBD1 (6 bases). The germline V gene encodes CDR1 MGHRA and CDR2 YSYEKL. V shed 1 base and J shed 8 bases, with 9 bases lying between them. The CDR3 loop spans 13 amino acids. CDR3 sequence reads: CASSQGSGDEQFF. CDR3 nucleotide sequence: TGCGCCAGCAGCCAAGGATCAGGGGATGAGCAGTTCTTC.

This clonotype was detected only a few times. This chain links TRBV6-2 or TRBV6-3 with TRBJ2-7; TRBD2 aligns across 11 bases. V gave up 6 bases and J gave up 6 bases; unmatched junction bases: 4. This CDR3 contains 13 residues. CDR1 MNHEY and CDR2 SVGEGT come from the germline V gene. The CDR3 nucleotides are TGTGCCAGCAGCACACTAGCGGGAGCCGAGCAGTACTTC. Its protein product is CASSTLAGAEQYF.